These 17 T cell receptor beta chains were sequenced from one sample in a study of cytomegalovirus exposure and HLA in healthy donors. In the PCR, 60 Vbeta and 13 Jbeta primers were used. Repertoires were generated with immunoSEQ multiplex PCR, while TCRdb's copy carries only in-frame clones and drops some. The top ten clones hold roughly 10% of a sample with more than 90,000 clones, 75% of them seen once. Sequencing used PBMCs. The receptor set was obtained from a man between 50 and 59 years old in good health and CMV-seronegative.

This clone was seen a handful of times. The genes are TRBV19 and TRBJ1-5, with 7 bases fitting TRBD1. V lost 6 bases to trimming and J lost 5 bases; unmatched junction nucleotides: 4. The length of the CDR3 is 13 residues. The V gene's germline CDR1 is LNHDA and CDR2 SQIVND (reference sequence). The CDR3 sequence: CASSYQGDQPQHF. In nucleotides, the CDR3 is TGTGCCAGTAGCTATCAGGGGGATCAGCCCCAGCATTTT.

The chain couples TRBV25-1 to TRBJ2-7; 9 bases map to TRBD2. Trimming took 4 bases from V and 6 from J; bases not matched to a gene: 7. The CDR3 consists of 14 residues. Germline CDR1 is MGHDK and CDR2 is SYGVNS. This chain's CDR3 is CASSGIAGVGEQYF. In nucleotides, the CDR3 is TGTGCCAGCAGTGGGATAGCGGGAGTTGGCGAGCAGTACTTC.

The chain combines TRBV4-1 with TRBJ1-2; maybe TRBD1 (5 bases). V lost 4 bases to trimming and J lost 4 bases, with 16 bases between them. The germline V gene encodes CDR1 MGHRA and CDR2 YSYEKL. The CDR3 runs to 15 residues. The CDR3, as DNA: TGCGCCAGCAGCCCACGGAGGGGCGCAGGCTATGGCTACACCTTC. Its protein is CASSPRRGAGYGYTF.

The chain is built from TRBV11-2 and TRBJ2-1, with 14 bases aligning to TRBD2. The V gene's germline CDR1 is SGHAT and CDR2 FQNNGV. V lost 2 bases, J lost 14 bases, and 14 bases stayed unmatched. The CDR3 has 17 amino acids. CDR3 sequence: CASSLNSLGLAGESKFF. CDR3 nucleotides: TGTGCCAGCAGCTTAAATTCTTTGGGACTAGCGGGAGAAAGTAAGTTCTTC.

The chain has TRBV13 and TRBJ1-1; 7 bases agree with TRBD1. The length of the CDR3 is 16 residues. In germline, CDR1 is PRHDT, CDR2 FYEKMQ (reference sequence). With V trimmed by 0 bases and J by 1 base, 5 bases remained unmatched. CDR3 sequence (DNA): TGTGCCAGCAGCTTAGGCTCGGGACAGTCGAACACTGAAGCTTTCTTT. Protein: CASSLGSGQSNTEAFF.

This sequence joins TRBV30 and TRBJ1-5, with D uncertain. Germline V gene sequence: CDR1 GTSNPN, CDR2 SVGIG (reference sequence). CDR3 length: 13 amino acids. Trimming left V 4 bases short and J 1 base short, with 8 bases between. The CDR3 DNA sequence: TGTGCCTGGACGAGGCAGAGCAATCAGCCCCAGCATTTT. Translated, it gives CAWTRQSNQPQHF.

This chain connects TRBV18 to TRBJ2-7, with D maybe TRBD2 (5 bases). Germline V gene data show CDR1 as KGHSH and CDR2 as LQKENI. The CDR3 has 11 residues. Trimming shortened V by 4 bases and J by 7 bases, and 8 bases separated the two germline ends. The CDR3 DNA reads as TGTGCCAGCTCACAGTCGGGAGAGCAGTACTTC. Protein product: CASSQSGEQYF.

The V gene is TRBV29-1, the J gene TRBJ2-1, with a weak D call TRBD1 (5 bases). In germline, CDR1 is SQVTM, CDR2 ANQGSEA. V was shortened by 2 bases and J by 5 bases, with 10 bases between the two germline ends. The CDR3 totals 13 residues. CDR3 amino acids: CSVERARDNEQFF. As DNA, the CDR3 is TGCAGCGTTGAAAGGGCCAGGGACAATGAGCAGTTCTTC.

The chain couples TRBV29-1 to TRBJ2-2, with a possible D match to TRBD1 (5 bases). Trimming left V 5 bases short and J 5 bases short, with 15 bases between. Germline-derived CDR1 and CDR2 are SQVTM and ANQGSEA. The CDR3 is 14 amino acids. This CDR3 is CSVPRDSETGELFF. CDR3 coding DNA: TGCAGCGTTCCCCGAGACAGCGAAACCGGGGAGCTGTTTTTT.

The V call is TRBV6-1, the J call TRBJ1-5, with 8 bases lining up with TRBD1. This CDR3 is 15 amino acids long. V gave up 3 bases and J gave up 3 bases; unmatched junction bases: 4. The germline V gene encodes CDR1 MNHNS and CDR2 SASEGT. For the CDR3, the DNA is TGTGCCAGCAGTGACAGGGGGCTTTACAATCAGCCCCAGCATTTT. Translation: CASSDRGLYNQPQHF.

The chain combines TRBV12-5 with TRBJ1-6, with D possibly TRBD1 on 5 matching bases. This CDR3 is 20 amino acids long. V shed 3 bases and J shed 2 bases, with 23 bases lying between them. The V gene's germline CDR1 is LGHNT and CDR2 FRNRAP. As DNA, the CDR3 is TGTGCTAGTGGTTTCCCTATGACAGTGGGGGGAGGGCCCTATAATTCACCCCTCCACTTT. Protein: CASGFPMTVGGGPYNSPLHF.

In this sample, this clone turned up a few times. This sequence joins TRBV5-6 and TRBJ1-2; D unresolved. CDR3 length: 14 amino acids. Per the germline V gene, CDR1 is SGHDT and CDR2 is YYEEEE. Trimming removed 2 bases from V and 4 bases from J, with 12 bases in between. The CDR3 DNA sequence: TGTGCCAGCAGCTTTTACGGGGATCGCTATGGCTACACCTTC. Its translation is CASSFYGDRYGYTF.

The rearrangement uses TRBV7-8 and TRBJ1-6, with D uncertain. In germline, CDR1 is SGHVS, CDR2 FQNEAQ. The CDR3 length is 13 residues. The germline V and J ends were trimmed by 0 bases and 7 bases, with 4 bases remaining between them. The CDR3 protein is CASSLAQNSPLHF. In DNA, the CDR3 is TGTGCCAGCAGCTTAGCGCAGAATTCACCCCTCCACTTT.

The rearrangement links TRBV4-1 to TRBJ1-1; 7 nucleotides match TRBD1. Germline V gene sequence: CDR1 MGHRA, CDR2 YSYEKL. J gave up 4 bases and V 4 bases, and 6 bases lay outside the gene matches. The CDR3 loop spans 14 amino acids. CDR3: CASSPGQEVTEAFF. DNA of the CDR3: TGCGCCAGCAGCCCCGGACAGGAGGTCACTGAAGCTTTCTTT.

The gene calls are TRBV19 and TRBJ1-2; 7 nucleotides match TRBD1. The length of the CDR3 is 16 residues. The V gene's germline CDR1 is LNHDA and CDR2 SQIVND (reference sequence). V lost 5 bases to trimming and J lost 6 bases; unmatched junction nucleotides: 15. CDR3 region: CASSPPPHDRADGYTF. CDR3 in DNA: TGTGCCAGTAGTCCACCGCCCCATGACAGGGCGGATGGCTACACCTTC.

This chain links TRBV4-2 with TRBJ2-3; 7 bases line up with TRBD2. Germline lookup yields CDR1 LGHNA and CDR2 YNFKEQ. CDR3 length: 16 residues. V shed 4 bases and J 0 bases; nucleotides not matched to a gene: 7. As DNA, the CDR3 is TGTGCCAGCAGCCTCTTCACTAGCGCTAGCACAGATACGCAGTATTTT. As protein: CASSLFTSASTDTQYF.

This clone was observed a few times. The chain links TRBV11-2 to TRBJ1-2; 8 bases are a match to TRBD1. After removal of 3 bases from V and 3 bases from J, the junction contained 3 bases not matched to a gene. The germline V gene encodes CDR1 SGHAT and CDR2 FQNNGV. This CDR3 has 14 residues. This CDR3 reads CASSFEQGDYGYTF. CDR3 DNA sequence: TGTGCCAGCAGCTTTGAACAGGGGGACTATGGCTACACCTTC.